A single sample gave rise to the 11 T cell receptor beta chains below, sequenced in a study of T cells in Graves' hyperthyroidism and ophthalmopathy. Amplification targeted TCR beta CDR3 regions from RNA transcripts. A set of HTBI primers served as the primers for a first-round RT-PCR of the TCR CDR3. TCRdb used MiXCR to reprocess the multiplex PCR reads, holding one entry per CDR3 protein. Among about 49,000 distinct CDR3 sequences, roughly 51% were seen once, and the ten largest hold roughly a third. Sequenced sample: peripheral blood or thyroid tissue (not recorded which). These receptors were obtained from a young man with Graves' hyperthyroidism.

In its sample, this clonotype was seen once. Since the CDR3 does not end with the conserved phenylalanine or tryptophan, this likely comes from a read error. CDR3 sequence: CASSPGQGPYGYTS. CDR3 coding DNA: TGTGCCAGCAGCCCCGGACAGGGCCCCTATGGCTACACCTCC. The chain recombines TRBV7-2 with TRBJ1-2, with 8 bases that match TRBD1. The CDR3 has 14 residues. Trimming at V came to 5 bases and at J to 4 bases, leaving 6 bases not matched to a gene. In germline, CDR1 is SGHTA, CDR2 FQGNSA.

V is TRBV7-2 and J is TRBJ2-2; D perhaps matches TRBD2 (5 bases). The CDR3 has 15 amino acids. Trimming took off 4 bases at V and 5 bases at J, with 14 bases between the two ends. Germline loops: CDR1 SGHTA, CDR2 FQGNSA. CDR3 residues: CASSSELGFTGELFF. As DNA, the CDR3 is TGTGCCAGCAGCTCCGAACTAGGATTTACCGGGGAGCTGTTTTTT.

The chain recombines TRBV7-3 with TRBJ2-2; 9 nucleotides agree with TRBD2. Per the germline V gene, CDR1 is SGHTA and CDR2 is FQGTGA. With V trimmed by 6 bases and J by 4 bases, 9 bases remained unmatched. The CDR3 is 16 amino acids. The chain's CDR3 is CASSYLAGRGTGELFF. The CDR3 DNA reads as TGTGCCAGCAGTTACCTAGCGGGAAGGGGCACCGGGGAGCTGTTTTTT.

This clonotype showed up just a few times. The rearrangement joins TRBV27 to TRBJ1-5; tentative D call: TRBD1 (6 bases). Between the trimmed V and J ends, which lost 10 bases and 3 bases, there was a span of 22 bases. Germline assignment: CDR1 MNHEY and CDR2 SMNVEV (reference sequence). The CDR3 covers 16 residues. The CDR3 reads CAIPIYREGYNQPQHF. CDR3 nucleotide sequence: TGTGCCATTCCGATCTACAGGGAAGGGTACAATCAGCCCCAGCATTTT.

In nucleotides, the CDR3 is TGTGCCACCAGCAGAGATCGCCCGGGGGCGGAGTATGGCTACACCTTC. Protein sequence: CATSRDRPGAEYGYTF. J is TRBJ1-2 and V is TRBV15; a weak D match, TRBD1 (6 bases). The CDR3 contains 16 residues. Looked up from germline, CDR1 is LNHNV and CDR2 is YYDKDF (reference sequence). V shed 0 bases and J shed 5 bases, with 16 bases lying between them.

At least ten counts were recorded for this clonotype. As DNA, the CDR3 is TGCGCCAGCAGCGTCGGAGCCAGCGGGGTGGCCTACGAGCAGTACTTC. It codes for CASSVGASGVAYEQYF. The chain links TRBV5-1 to TRBJ2-7; 7 bases are shared with TRBD2. The V gene's germline CDR1 is SGHRS and CDR2 YFSETQ. The CDR3 sequence is 16 residues long. The junction had 12 bases not matched to a gene; V was cut back by 4 bases and J by 2 bases.

This clonotype has only one observation. The junction departs from germline at one end; a sequencing error may be responsible. The genes are TRBV14 and TRBJ2-7; 7 bases match TRBD2. CDR3 length equals 13 residues. Germline loops: CDR1 SGHDN, CDR2 FVKESK. CDR3 region: CASSHGTTYERYF. CDR3 bases: TGTGCCAGCAGCCATGGGACTACCTACGAGCGGTACTTC.

This clonotype was found many times. This chain links TRBV7-9 with TRBJ2-7, with D hard to call. Germline CDR1 reads SEHNR; CDR2 reads FQNEAQ (reference sequence). The CDR3 has 14 amino acids. Trimming left V 6 bases short and J 2 bases short, with 14 bases between. This CDR3 is CASRGSDRAYEQYF. For the CDR3, the DNA is TGTGCCAGCAGGGGATCTGACCGCGCCTACGAGCAGTACTTC.

The chain joins TRBV4-2 to TRBJ1-1; no reliable D call. Looked up from germline, CDR1 is LGHNA and CDR2 is YNFKEQ. V dropped 1 base and J dropped 1 base, with 4 bases sitting between them. This CDR3 contains 13 residues. DNA for the CDR3: TGTGCCAGCAGCCAAGGGGCGAACACTGAAGCTTTCTTT. Its protein is CASSQGANTEAFF.

This sequence joins TRBV5-1 and TRBJ2-3, with D unresolved. Trimming shortened V by 10 bases and J by 3 bases, and 21 bases separated the two germline ends. Per the germline V gene, CDR1 is SGHRS and CDR2 is YFSETQ. CDR3 length: 15 residues. The CDR3 here is CACGLVGVGTDTQYF. The CDR3 DNA follows: TGCGCCTGCGGCTTGGTTGGGGTTGGGACAGATACGCAGTATTTT.

The V call is TRBV20-1, the J call TRBJ2-6; no firm D call. CDR1 and CDR2 from the germline V gene are DFQATT and SNEGSKA (reference sequence). V was shortened by 6 bases and J by 0 bases, with 12 bases between the two germline ends. CDR3 length equals 15 residues. DNA of the CDR3: TGCAGTGCGGCGCCCTTTGGCTCTGGGGCCAACGTCCTGACTTTC. Translating it yields CSAAPFGSGANVLTF.